This TCR beta chain was identified in a study of CD8+CD57+ T cells in acquired aplastic anemia. The template for TCR beta VDJ and CDR3 sequence profiling was genomic DNA. TCRdb used MiXCR to reprocess the reads, holding one entry per CDR3 protein. Here the sample spans just over 450,000 distinct CDR3 sequences, less than 35% being singletons. Broader study findings: Researchers reported that CD8+ Simpson's diversity was not significantly different in patients versus controls.

The patients chosen for sequencing had shown expansion of CD8+CD57+ cells (detected by flow cytometry). On this clonotype: Its target is not known.

CDR1 and CDR2 (germline): SGHRS, YFSETQ. Trimming at V came to 2 bases and at J to 4 bases, leaving 6 bases not matched to a gene. This CDR3 has 16 amino acids. This chain uses TRBV5-1 with TRBJ2-2; 9 bases agree with TRBD1. Sequenced input: sorted CD4+, CD8+, or CD8+CD57+ T cells (not recorded which) from PBMCs. The clonotype originates from a human donor with aplastic anemia. This CDR3 reads CASSFTGTGSTGELFF. CDR3 bases: TGCGCCAGCAGCTTCACCGGGACAGGGTCCACCGGGGAGCTGTTTTTT. Based on the CDR3 plus reference TRBV5-1 and TRBJ2-2, the full variable domain is KAGVTQTPRYLIKTRGQQVTLSCSPISGHRSVSWYQQTPGQGLQFLFEYFSETQRNKGNFPGRFSGRQFSNSRSEMNVSTLELGDSALYLCASSFTGTGSTGELFFGEGSRLTVL.